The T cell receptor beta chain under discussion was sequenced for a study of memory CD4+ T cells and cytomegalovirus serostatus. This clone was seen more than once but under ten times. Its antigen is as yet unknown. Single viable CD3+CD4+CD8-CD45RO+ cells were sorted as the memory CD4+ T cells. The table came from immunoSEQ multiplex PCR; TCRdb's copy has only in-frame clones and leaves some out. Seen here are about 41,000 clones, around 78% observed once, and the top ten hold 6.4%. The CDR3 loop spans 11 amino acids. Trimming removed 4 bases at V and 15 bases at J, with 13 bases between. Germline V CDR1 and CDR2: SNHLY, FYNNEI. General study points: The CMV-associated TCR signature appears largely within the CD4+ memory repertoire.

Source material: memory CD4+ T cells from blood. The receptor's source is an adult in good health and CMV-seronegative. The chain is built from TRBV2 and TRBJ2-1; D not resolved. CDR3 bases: TGTGCCAGCAGTGCCGGCCCCAGGAGGTTCTTC. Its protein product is CASSAGPRRFF. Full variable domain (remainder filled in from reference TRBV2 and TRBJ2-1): EPEVTQTPSHQVTQMGQEVILRCVPISNHLYFYWYRQILGQKVEFLVSFYNNEISEKSEIFDDQFSVERPDGSNFTLKIRSTKLEDSAMYFCASSAGPRRFFGPGTRLTVL.